A selection of T cell receptor beta chains follows, all from one sample in a study of cytomegalovirus exposure and HLA in healthy donors. The data were produced by immunoSEQ multiplex PCR, yet TCRdb's version contains in-frame clones alone and is incomplete. The table includes 150,000 to 200,000 clones, roughly 80% detected once. Sequencing was done on a sample of PBMCs. These receptors originate from a man aged 18-30 years in good health and CMV-seropositive. The CDR3 runs from the conserved cysteine through the conserved F or W. The order of the fields is V gene, D gene, J gene, CDR3 protein, CDR3 DNA. D genes are given only for firm matches.

v_call: TRBV18
d_call: -
j_call: TRBJ2-7
cdr3_aa: CASSPPGANEQYF
cdr3_nt: TGTGCCAGCTCACCACCGGGGGCTAACGAGCAGTACTTC

v_call: TRBV30
d_call: TRBD2
j_call: TRBJ2-3
cdr3_aa: CAWSPPGMAGGADTQYF
cdr3_nt: TGTGCCTGGAGTCCCCCAGGGATGGCGGGAGGGGCAGATACGCAGTATTTT

v_call: TRBV7-8
d_call: TRBD2
j_call: TRBJ2-2
cdr3_aa: CASSLASGKNTGELFF
cdr3_nt: TGTGCCAGCAGCTTAGCTAGCGGGAAGAACACCGGGGAGCTGTTTTTT

v_call: TRBV2
d_call: TRBD2
j_call: TRBJ2-1
cdr3_aa: CASSDTAGGLNEQFF
cdr3_nt: TGTGCCAGCAGTGACACGGCGGGAGGGCTCAATGAGCAGTTCTTC

v_call: TRBV5-4
d_call: TRBD1
j_call: TRBJ1-1
cdr3_aa: CASSLGQGIGTEAFF
cdr3_nt: TGTGCCAGCAGCTTGGGACAGGGGATAGGGACTGAAGCTTTCTTT

v_call: TRBV7-2
d_call: TRBD1
j_call: TRBJ1-2
cdr3_aa: CASSTNGQGVSGGYTF
cdr3_nt: TGTGCCAGCAGCACGAACGGACAGGGCGTTAGTGGGGGCTACACCTTC

v_call: TRBV15
d_call: -
j_call: TRBJ2-1
cdr3_aa: CATSRSAQGSLF
cdr3_nt: TGTGCCACCAGCAGGTCCGCACAGGGTTCGCTCTTC

v_call: TRBV28
d_call: -
j_call: TRBJ2-1
cdr3_aa: CASSVYRDTQFF
cdr3_nt: TGTGCCAGCAGCGTATATCGGGACACCCAGTTCTTC

v_call: TRBV2
d_call: TRBD1
j_call: TRBJ2-7
cdr3_aa: CASSASRGRVDEQYF
cdr3_nt: TGTGCCAGCAGCGCCTCCAGGGGGAGAGTCGACGAGCAGTACTTC

v_call: TRBV19
d_call: TRBD1
j_call: TRBJ1-2
cdr3_aa: CASSTPTPGQGARGYTF
cdr3_nt: TGTGCCAGTAGTACCCCTACCCCCGGACAGGGGGCGCGAGGCTACACCTTC

v_call: TRBV29-1
d_call: -
j_call: TRBJ2-3
cdr3_aa: CSSTGVTDTQYF
cdr3_nt: TGCAGCTCGACGGGGGTCACAGATACGCAGTATTTT

v_call: TRBV27
d_call: -
j_call: TRBJ1-1
cdr3_aa: CASSLRGPPYGTEAFF
cdr3_nt: TGTGCCAGCAGTTTACGAGGCCCGCCGTATGGTACTGAAGCTTTCTTT

v_call: TRBV4-3
d_call: -
j_call: TRBJ1-2
cdr3_aa: CASSQEWGGIYGYTF
cdr3_nt: TGCGCCAGCAGCCAAGAATGGGGGGGGATCTATGGCTACACCTTC

v_call: TRBV28
d_call: TRBD1
j_call: TRBJ2-5
cdr3_aa: CASSEQGAQGETQYF
cdr3_nt: TGTGCCAGCAGCGAACAGGGGGCGCAAGGGGAGACCCAGTACTTC

v_call: TRBV13
d_call: -
j_call: TRBJ2-2
cdr3_aa: CASSLGTRANTGELFF
cdr3_nt: TGTGCCAGCAGCTTAGGGACTAGGGCGAACACCGGGGAGCTGTTTTTT

v_call: TRBV19
d_call: -
j_call: TRBJ2-5
cdr3_aa: CASGGPGETQYF
cdr3_nt: TGTGCCAGCGGAGGGCCGGGAGAGACCCAGTACTTC

v_call: TRBV25-1
d_call: -
j_call: TRBJ1-2
cdr3_aa: CASSDPQGRDYGYTF
cdr3_nt: TGTGCCAGCAGTGACCCCCAGGGTAGGGACTATGGCTACACCTTC

v_call: TRBV28
d_call: -
j_call: TRBJ1-4
cdr3_aa: CASSPHTGREEKLFF
cdr3_nt: TGTGCCAGCAGTCCCCACACAGGGCGCGAGGAAAAACTGTTTTTT

v_call: TRBV28
d_call: -
j_call: TRBJ1-2
cdr3_aa: CALKLSGYRGYTF
cdr3_nt: TGTGCCCTCAAACTCTCTGGGTACAGGGGCTACACCTTC

v_call: TRBV5-1
d_call: TRBD2
j_call: TRBJ2-7
cdr3_aa: CASSLARAGEQYF
cdr3_nt: TGCGCCAGCAGCTTGGCAAGAGCGGGGGAGCAGTACTTC

v_call: TRBV11-2
d_call: TRBD1
j_call: TRBJ1-5
cdr3_aa: CASSFTRDSRNQPQHF
cdr3_nt: TGTGCCAGCAGCTTTACCCGGGACAGCCGCAATCAGCCCCAGCATTTT

v_call: TRBV6-6
d_call: -
j_call: TRBJ2-1
cdr3_aa: CASSFARGSSYNEQFF
cdr3_nt: TGTGCCAGCAGTTTCGCCCGGGGAAGCTCCTACAATGAGCAGTTCTTC

v_call: TRBV11-2
d_call: -
j_call: TRBJ2-7
cdr3_aa: CASNIQGPYEQYF
cdr3_nt: TGTGCCAGCAACATACAGGGACCCTACGAGCAGTACTTC

v_call: TRBV30
d_call: -
j_call: TRBJ2-7
cdr3_aa: CAWSTGVEPYEQYF
cdr3_nt: TGTGCCTGGAGCACCGGGGTGGAGCCCTACGAGCAGTACTTC

v_call: TRBV28
d_call: -
j_call: TRBJ2-1
cdr3_aa: CASRPWASYNEQFF
cdr3_nt: TGTGCCAGCAGACCCTGGGCCTCCTACAATGAGCAGTTCTTC

v_call: TRBV7-3
d_call: -
j_call: TRBJ2-7
cdr3_aa: CASSLRQDSHEQYF
cdr3_nt: TGTGCCAGCAGCTTAAGACAGGACAGCCACGAGCAGTACTTC

v_call: TRBV7-2
d_call: -
j_call: TRBJ1-2
cdr3_aa: CASSLATASTGYGYTF
cdr3_nt: TGTGCCAGCAGCTTAGCCACAGCATCCACTGGCTATGGCTACACCTTC

v_call: TRBV6-1
d_call: -
j_call: TRBJ2-7
cdr3_aa: CASSEASGRAGYEQYF
cdr3_nt: TGTGCCAGCAGTGAAGCGTCGGGCAGGGCCGGCTACGAGCAGTACTTC

v_call: TRBV19
d_call: -
j_call: TRBJ1-2
cdr3_aa: CASRMTEGRWGRGYTF
cdr3_nt: TGTGCCAGTAGGATGACTGAAGGTCGCTGGGGCCGTGGCTACACCTTC

v_call: TRBV5-4
d_call: -
j_call: TRBJ1-2
cdr3_aa: CASSLAGLNYGYTF
cdr3_nt: TGTGCCAGCAGCTTGGCGGGACTGAACTATGGCTACACCTTC

v_call: TRBV6-5
d_call: -
j_call: TRBJ1-1
cdr3_aa: CASSYPGLEAFF
cdr3_nt: TGTGCCAGCAGTTACCCCGGACTTGAAGCTTTCTTT